This entry lists 19 T cell receptor beta chains sequenced from one sample in a study of blood T cell dynamics during melanoma immunotherapy. Assay used: immunoSEQ multiplex PCR; TCRdb lists only in-frame clones, some missing. The data hold around 14,000 clones, with more than 70% observed a single time. Specified time point: pre-treatment baseline. This sample comprised blood, obtained from a patient treated with checkpoint blockade. These receptors all come from a human donor with melanoma.

This clone was picked up one time. This chain joins TRBV25-1 and TRBJ2-5; TRBD2 agrees at 7 bases. Germline values: CDR1 MGHDK, CDR2 SYGVNS. The CDR3 contains 16 residues. The V segment lost 1 base and the J segment 0 bases; nucleotides outside the gene matches: 5. CDR3 bases: TGTGCCAGCAGTGAATCGGAAAGCGGGGACCAAGAGACCCAGTACTTC. Encoded protein: CASSESESGDQETQYF.

The chain has TRBV5-1 and TRBJ2-3, with 7 positions matching TRBD1. Germline trimming cut 3 bases from V and 4 bases from J; bases unmatched to any gene: 5. CDR3 length equals 14 residues. Germline CDR1 is SGHRS and CDR2 is YFSETQ. CDR3 nucleotide sequence: TGCGCCAGCAGCTCCGGGACAGTTGCAGATACGCAGTATTTT. Translating gives CASSSGTVADTQYF.

This clone has only one observation. The rearrangement links TRBV5-1 to TRBJ2-5; 10 bases line up with TRBD2. Per the germline V gene, CDR1 is SGHRS and CDR2 is YFSETQ. Losses at the gene ends were 4 bases for V and 6 bases for J; bases not matched to a gene: 9. The CDR3 contains 15 residues. CDR3 residues: CASSGGTSDKKTQYF. CDR3 nucleotide sequence: TGCGCCAGCAGCGGCGGGACTAGCGACAAGAAGACCCAGTACTTC.

The table lists this clone with a few counts. V is TRBV28 and J is TRBJ1-5; D gene unclear. Looked up from germline, CDR1 is MDHEN and CDR2 is SYDVKM. The CDR3 is 12 amino acids. V was pared by 11 bases and J by 2 bases, with 10 bases between. CDR3 nucleotides: TGTGCCGTCAACTGGGGCAATCAGCCCCAGCATTTT. It codes for CAVNWGNQPQHF.

The CDR3 here is CASSTGMRDTDTQYF. CDR3 in DNA: TGTGCCAGCAGTACAGGGATGCGGGACACAGATACGCAGTATTTT. The chain is built from TRBV2 and TRBJ2-3; tentatively, D is TRBD1 or TRBD2 (6 bases each). From germline, CDR1 is SNHLY and CDR2 FYNNEI. Trimming left V 5 bases short and J 2 bases short, with 14 bases between. The CDR3 totals 15 residues.

This clone appeared a few times. The chain joins TRBV6-4 to TRBJ2-2, with TRBD2 identical over 12 bases. The CDR3 sequence is 15 residues long. Unmatched junction bases numbered 4, after V lost 4 bases and J lost 7 bases. Germline CDR1 MRHNA, CDR2 SNTAGT. Written as DNA, the CDR3 is TGTGCCAGCAGTGCGACTAGCGGGAGTATCGGGGAGCTGTTTTTT. Protein: CASSATSGSIGELFF.

The V gene is TRBV19, the J gene TRBJ1-5; 12 nucleotides align to TRBD1. Germline values: CDR1 LNHDA, CDR2 SQIVND (reference sequence). The CDR3 consists of 16 residues. The junction had 6 bases not matched to a gene; V was cut back by 4 bases and J by 5 bases. The CDR3 region is CASSRPGQGAYQPQHF. The CDR3 DNA sequence: TGTGCCAGTAGTAGACCGGGACAGGGGGCTTATCAGCCCCAGCATTTT.

The V and J genes are TRBV6-5 and TRBJ1-3; unclear D gene. The CDR3 extends over 15 amino acids. Germline V gene data show CDR1 as MNHEY and CDR2 as SVGAGI. Trimming cost V 8 bases and J 0 bases, with 14 bases left between them. In DNA form, the CDR3 reads TGTGCCAGCGGGGAAAGGGCCCACTCTGGAAACACCATATATTTT. Translated, it gives CASGERAHSGNTIYF.

The V call is TRBV2, the J call TRBJ2-5, with D maybe TRBD2 (6 bases). Germline V CDR1 and CDR2: SNHLY, FYNNEI. This CDR3 is built from 12 residues. Trimming took 9 bases from V and 3 from J, leaving 11 bases between them. The CDR3 loop is CARGTYKETQYF. CDR3 nucleotides: TGTGCCAGAGGGACTTATAAAGAGACCCAGTACTTC.

The table lists this clone with a count of one. The rearrangement joins TRBV5-1 to TRBJ2-1; a possible D gene is TRBD1 (6 bases). Germline assignment: CDR1 SGHRS and CDR2 YFSETQ. The CDR3 is 14 amino acids. Trimming removed 5 bases at V and 4 bases at J, with 13 bases between. The CDR3 nucleotides read TGCGCCAGCAGTGACGGACAGAGGTACAATGAGCAGTTCTTC. This encodes CASSDGQRYNEQFF.

The chain recombines TRBV19 with TRBJ1-5; a possible D gene is TRBD1 (5 bases). From germline, CDR1 is LNHDA and CDR2 SQIVND (reference sequence). This CDR3 has 14 amino acids. The germline V and J ends were trimmed by 8 bases and 1 base, with 12 bases remaining between them. The CDR3 nucleotides are TGTGCCAGTTATCAGGGAGGGAGCAATCAGCCCCAGCATTTT. Protein product: CASYQGGSNQPQHF. Combining the CDR3 with reference TRBV19 and TRBJ1-5 gives the whole variable domain DGGITQSPKYLFRKEGQNVTLSCEQNLNHDAMYWYRQDPGQGLRLIYYSQIVNDFQKGDIAEGYSVSREKKESFPLTVTSAQKNPTAFYLCASYQGGSNQPQHFGDGTRLSIL.

CDR3 nucleotide sequence: TGTGCCAGCAGCCCCGGGACTAGCGGGGGCTACGAGCAGTACTTC. Protein product: CASSPGTSGGYEQYF. This chain uses TRBV2 with TRBJ2-7; 14 nucleotides align to TRBD2. The CDR3 runs to 15 residues. Germline assignment: CDR1 SNHLY and CDR2 FYNNEI. With 6 bases clipped from V and 3 bases from J, the junction kept 4 bases outside the gene matches. The full variable domain, with the rest looked up from reference TRBV2 and TRBJ2-7, is EPEVTQTPSHQVTQMGQEVILRCVPISNHLYFYWYRQILGQKVEFLVSFYNNEISEKSEIFDDQFSVERPDGSNFTLKIRSTKLEDSAMYFCASSPGTSGGYEQYFGPGTRLTVT.

This clone was found a few times. The CDR3, as DNA: TGTGCCAGTAGGGCCGAGACAGGAGGTATCTACGAGCAGTACTTC. Amino acid sequence: CASRAETGGIYEQYF. The rearrangement joins TRBV19 to TRBJ2-7, with D perhaps TRBD1 (6 bases). Germline loops: CDR1 LNHDA, CDR2 SQIVND (reference sequence). V was cut by 6 bases and J by 3 bases, with 18 bases left in between. CDR3 length: 15 amino acids.

This chain connects TRBV5-1 to TRBJ2-7, with D perhaps matching TRBD1 (7 bases). CDR1 and CDR2 from the germline V gene are SGHRS and YFSETQ. With 0 bases removed from V and 6 bases from J, the gap between germline ends came to 16 bases. This CDR3 region has 15 residues. CDR3 DNA: TGCGCCAGCAGCTTGGCCTGGAGGGGGCCGGGCGAGCAGTACTTC. Translation: CASSLAWRGPGEQYF.

The V call is TRBV6-4, the J call TRBJ2-3, with a weak D call TRBD2 (6 bases). Germline V CDR1 and CDR2: MRHNA, SNTAGT. CDR3 size: 15 residues. The V end was cut by 0 bases, the J end by 6 bases, with 13 bases between. The CDR3 region is CASSDSGGDADTQYF. In nucleotides, the CDR3 is TGTGCCAGCAGTGACTCGGGGGGAGATGCGGATACGCAGTATTTT.

The chain is built from TRBV19 and TRBJ2-7, with 10 bases matching TRBD1. The germline V gene has CDR1 LNHDA and CDR2 SQIVND (reference sequence). The CDR3 is made up of 15 amino acids. The V and J ends lost 1 base and 2 bases, in that order; junction bases with no gene match: 2. The CDR3: CASSIAGTGAYEQYF. Written as DNA, the CDR3 is TGTGCCAGTAGTATAGCCGGGACAGGGGCCTACGAGCAGTACTTC.

The genes are TRBV5-5 and TRBJ1-1, with 9 bases fitting TRBD1. This CDR3 is 15 amino acids long. Germline V gives CDR1 SGHKS, CDR2 YYEKEE (reference sequence). V shed 3 bases and J 5 bases; nucleotides not matched to a gene: 8. The CDR3 DNA is TGTGCCAGCAGCTCGCCCACAGGGGGCTATACTGAAGCTTTCTTT. It encodes CASSSPTGGYTEAFF.

This chain's CDR3 is CASSLHWEGSGRGETQYF. The CDR3 DNA is TGTGCCAGCAGCCTTCACTGGGAGGGGTCGGGCCGAGGGGAGACCCAGTACTTC. This chain uses TRBV4-2 with TRBJ2-5; 7 bases align to TRBD2. In germline, CDR1 is LGHNA, CDR2 YNFKEQ. The ends lost 4 bases at V and 5 bases at J; junction bases unmatched: 19. The CDR3 runs to 18 residues.

This chain joins TRBV27 and TRBJ1-3; no reliable D call. This CDR3 has 14 residues. V lost 5 bases and J 4 bases, leaving 12 bases between the germline ends. Looked up from germline, CDR1 is MNHEY and CDR2 is SMNVEV (reference sequence). The CDR3 DNA reads as TGTGCCAGCAGTCCCCTCTTTGGGGGAAACACCATATATTTT. This translates into CASSPLFGGNTIYF.